This is a list of T cell receptor beta chains from one sample in a study of blood T cell repertoires in COVID-19. Profiling relied on immunoSEQ multiplex PCR, and the TCRdb table lists in-frame clones only, not all of them. The sample yields about 390,000 clones, around 87% seen once. Sequenced material: peripheral blood. Every receptor here comes from a woman aged 55-69 years with COVID-19, enrolled during active disease. CDR3s include the opening cysteine and the closing phenylalanine or tryptophan. The order of the fields is V gene, D gene, clone size, J gene, CDR3 DNA, CDR3 protein. D genes are given only for firm matches. The size field is filled for only some rows; it gives once, few, many or a size class.

TRBV6-6,TRBD1,NA,TRBJ1-5,TGTGCCAGCAGCCAACAGGGGGCTGGGACTCAGCCCCAGCATTTT,CASSQQGAGTQPQHF
TRBV6-6,TRBD1,NA,TRBJ2-1,TGTGCCTGTCGCCCAGGGGGAAATGAGCAGTTCTTC,CACRPGGNEQFF
TRBV9,NA,once,TRBJ2-3,TGTGCCAGCAGTCGTACAGGAGTAAAAACAGATACGCAGTATTTT,CASSRTGVKTDTQYF
TRBV5-5,NA,NA,TRBJ1-5,TGTGCCAGCAGCGTGGGGGGGGGCTTCGGTCAGCCCCAGCATTTT,CASSVGGGFGQPQHF
TRBV5-8,NA,NA,TRBJ1-6,TGTGCCAGCAGCTTGGGACAGTGGGATTCACCCCTCCACTTT,CASSLGQWDSPLHF
TRBV24-1,NA,NA,TRBJ1-2,TGTGCCACCAGTAATCGTGTTGGCTACACCTTC,CATSNRVGYTF
TRBV7-2,TRBD1,NA,TRBJ1-5,TGTGCCAGCAGCTTAGAAGGGGGCGGGTCGCCCCAGCATTTT,CASSLEGGGSPQHF
TRBV19,NA,NA,TRBJ2-3,TGTGCCAGTAGCAGGGCGATAGGCACAGATACGCAGTATTTT,CASSRAIGTDTQYF
TRBV7-2,NA,NA,TRBJ1-6,TGTGCCAGCAGCCGGCGCCTCAAGGAGACTAATTCACCCCTCCACTTT,CASSRRLKETNSPLHF
TRBV27,NA,few,TRBJ1-5,TGTGCCAGCAGTCCCTACAGATATAGCAATCAGCCCCAGCATTTT,CASSPYRYSNQPQHF
TRBV6-5,NA,NA,TRBJ2-1,TGTGCCAGCTCCCGGACTACCCAAGTCTATGAGCAGTTCTTC,CASSRTTQVYEQFF
TRBV10-1,NA,NA,TRBJ1-2,TGCGCCAGCAGTGAGTCGGTGGCAGGGTCCTACACCTTC,CASSESVAGSYTF
TRBV27,NA,NA,TRBJ1-4,TGTGCCAGCAGTCCCTCTAATGAAAAACTGTTTTTT,CASSPSNEKLFF
TRBV25-1,NA,NA,TRBJ2-7,TGTGCCAGCAGTGTACGGGCAGGGGCCTACGAGCAGTACTTC,CASSVRAGAYEQYF
TRBV19,TRBD1,NA,TRBJ1-5,TGTGCCAGTAGTCTGACAGGGTACAATCAGCCCCAGCATTTT,CASSLTGYNQPQHF
TRBV30,NA,NA,TRBJ1-1,TGTGCCTGGTTCACTACGGAGAACACTGAAGCTTTCTTT,CAWFTTENTEAFF
TRBV4-1,NA,NA,TRBJ2-5,TGCGCCAGCAGCCCCCAAAGGTCCTGGAGAGAGACCCAGTACTTC,CASSPQRSWRETQYF
TRBV12-3/TRBV12-4,NA,NA,TRBJ2-3,TGTGCCAGCAGTTTTCAGGGGCCAGATACGCAGTATTTT,CASSFQGPDTQYF
TRBV3-1/TRBV3-2,NA,NA,TRBJ2-5,TGTGCCAGCAGCCAAGGAAGAGTAGCGGCTCAAGAGACCCAGTACTTC,CASSQGRVAAQETQYF
TRBV6-2/TRBV6-3,TRBD2,once,TRBJ2-1,TGTGCCAGCAGTTACCGGAGCCCGGGGGGAAGCTCCTACAATGAGCAGTTCTTC,CASSYRSPGGSSYNEQFF
TRBV3-1/TRBV3-2,NA,NA,TRBJ1-5,TGTGCCAGCAGCCTTAACAATCAGCCCCAGCATTTT,CASSLNNQPQHF
TRBV19,NA,NA,TRBJ2-4,TGTGCCAGTAGCCGTTCCCGGGGACAACTAGCCAAAAACATTCAGTACTTC,CASSRSRGQLAKNIQYF
TRBV4-1,TRBD1,NA,TRBJ2-3,TGCGCCAGCAGCCCTCTAGGACAGGGAAATACAGATACGCAGTATTTT,CASSPLGQGNTDTQYF
TRBV3-1/TRBV3-2,NA,NA,TRBJ1-1,TGTGCCAGCAGCCAAGATGCGGCAGCGATGAACACTGAAGCTTTCTTT,CASSQDAAAMNTEAFF
TRBV2,NA,NA,TRBJ1-3,TGTGCCAGCAGTACATCTGGAAACACCATATATTTT,CASSTSGNTIYF
TRBV6-5,NA,NA,TRBJ1-1,TGTGCCAGCCTCGGACAGCTCAAGAACACTGAAGCTTTCTTT,CASLGQLKNTEAFF
TRBV5-1,TRBD2,NA,TRBJ2-2,TGCGCCAGCAGCGGCCGGCGGAGCGGGGCGAACACCGGGGAGCTGTTTTTT,CASSGRRSGANTGELFF
TRBV3-1/TRBV3-2,TRBD2,NA,TRBJ2-7,TGTGCCAGCAGCCAAGATATTATGGCGGGGGTCCCCTACGAGCAGTACTTC,CASSQDIMAGVPYEQYF
TRBV25-1,NA,NA,TRBJ2-2,TGTGCCAGCAGTGAACTCCCGGGACAAACGAACACCGGGGAGCTGTTTTTT,CASSELPGQTNTGELFF
TRBV29-1,TRBD1,NA,TRBJ2-4,TGCAGCGTGGGGGACAGGGGGCTCAAAAACATTCAGTACTTC,CSVGDRGLKNIQYF
TRBV4-1,NA,NA,TRBJ2-7,TGCGCCAGCAGCCGGTCAGGGGACTACGAGCAGTACTTC,CASSRSGDYEQYF
TRBV3-1/TRBV3-2,NA,few,TRBJ1-6,TGTGCCAGCAGCCAAGGGTTTAGCTCCTATAATTCACCCCTCCACTTT,CASSQGFSSYNSPLHF
TRBV5-1,NA,NA,TRBJ2-5,TGCGCCAGTACCCAGGGGGGAGAGACCCAGTACTTC,CASTQGGETQYF
TRBV5-1,NA,NA,TRBJ1-1,TGCGCCAGCAGCTTGGCACAGACGAACACTGAAGCTTTCTTT,CASSLAQTNTEAFF